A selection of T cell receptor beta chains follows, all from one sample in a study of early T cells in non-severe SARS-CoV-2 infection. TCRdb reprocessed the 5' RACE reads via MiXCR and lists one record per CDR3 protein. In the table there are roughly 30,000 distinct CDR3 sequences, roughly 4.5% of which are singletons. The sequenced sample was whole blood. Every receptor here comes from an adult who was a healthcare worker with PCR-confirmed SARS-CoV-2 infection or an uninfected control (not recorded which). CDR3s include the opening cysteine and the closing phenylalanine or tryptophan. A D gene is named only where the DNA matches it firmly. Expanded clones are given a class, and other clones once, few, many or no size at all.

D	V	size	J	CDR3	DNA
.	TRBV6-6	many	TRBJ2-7	CASSYAGPYEQYF	TGTGCCAGCAGTTACGCGGGCCCCTACGAGCAGTACTTC
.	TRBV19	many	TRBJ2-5	CASSIVSGGTETQYF	TGTGCCAGTAGTATCGTGTCGGGGGGCACGGAGACCCAGTACTTC
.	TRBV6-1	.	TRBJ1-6	CASIGSRNSPLHF	TGTGCCAGCATAGGCAGTCGTAATTCACCCCTCCACTTT
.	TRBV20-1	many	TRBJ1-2	CSAEAPGFNYGYTF	TGCAGTGCTGAGGCCCCGGGATTTAACTATGGCTACACCTTC
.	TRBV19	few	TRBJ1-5	CASSIRVNQPQHF	TGTGCCAGTAGTATCAGGGTCAATCAGCCCCAGCATTTT
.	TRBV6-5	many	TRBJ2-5	CASSSPGAGSVETQYF	TGTGCCAGCAGTTCACCGGGTGCGGGGTCAGTGGAGACCCAGTACTTC
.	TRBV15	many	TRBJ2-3	CATMYDPTDTQYF	TGTGCCACCATGTACGACCCCACAGATACGCAGTATTTT
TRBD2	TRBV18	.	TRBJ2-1	CANSPTPSGGVLGEQFF	TGTGCCAACTCACCTACCCCTAGCGGGGGGGTTCTGGGTGAGCAGTTCTTC
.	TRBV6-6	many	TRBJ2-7	CASSYSESAYEQYF	TGTGCCAGCAGTTACTCGGAGTCAGCCTACGAGCAGTACTTC
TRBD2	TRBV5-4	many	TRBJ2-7	CASSFPSGGPGEQYF	TGTGCCAGCAGCTTCCCTAGCGGGGGCCCTGGGGAGCAGTACTTC